These 26 T cell receptor beta chains share one sample of origin, sequenced in a study of T cells in Graves' hyperthyroidism and ophthalmopathy. Amplification targeted TCR beta CDR3 regions from RNA transcripts. HTBI primers drove first-round RT-PCR of the TCR CDR3. A single record per CDR3 protein comes from TCRdb applying MiXCR to the multiplex PCR reads. The sample carries 500,000 or so distinct CDR3 sequences, roughly 17% recorded once. Material for sequencing was blood. These receptors came from a young woman with Graves' ophthalmopathy.

This clonotype was recorded many times. The chain uses TRBV5-8 and TRBJ2-3; possibly TRBD2 for D (6 bases). Per germline, CDR1 SGHTS and CDR2 YDEGEE. This CDR3 comprises 16 residues. V lost 6 bases and J 2 bases, leaving 19 bases between the germline ends. The CDR3: CASTPLGGADTDTQYF. DNA of the CDR3: TGTGCCAGCACTCCGCTGGGGGGTGCAGACACAGATACGCAGTATTTT.

As concerns this clonotype: Just one base apart from a much larger clone, this may be a read error. The rearrangement joins TRBV11-2 to TRBJ1-1; D not resolved. The germline V gene has CDR1 SGHAT and CDR2 FQNNGV. This CDR3 is 10 amino acids long. DNA of the CDR3: TGTGCCCGCAGAGACACTGAAGCTTTCTTT. This translates into CARRDTEAFF.

The rearrangement uses TRBV7-9 and TRBJ1-1; a weak D match, TRBD1 (5 bases). The CDR3 consists of 16 residues. Germline-derived CDR1 and CDR2 are SEHNR and FQNEAQ (reference sequence). Trimming pared 6 bases from V and 3 bases from J, leaving 20 bases between. The CDR3 sequence: CASRTSRGAEDTEAFF. CDR3 bases: TGTGCCAGCAGAACCTCAAGGGGTGCAGAGGACACTGAAGCTTTCTTT.

The chain is built from TRBV20-1 and TRBJ2-7; 9 bases agree with TRBD1. The CDR3 has 14 amino acids. V lost 4 bases, J lost 1 base, and 5 bases stayed unmatched. CDR1 and CDR2 from the germline V gene are DFQATT and SNEGSKA (reference sequence). The CDR3 loop reads CSATDRGYSYEQYF. CDR3 nucleotides: TGCAGTGCTACCGACAGGGGGTATTCCTACGAGCAGTACTTC.

V gene TRBV7-6 combines with J gene TRBJ2-2; D gene ambiguous. CDR1 and CDR2 from the germline V gene are SGHVS and FNYEAQ. V lost 3 bases and J lost 5, with 19 bases in between. This CDR3 spans 17 amino acids. The CDR3 region is CASSFPGDPSLTGELFF. The CDR3 nucleotides read TGTGCCAGCAGCTTCCCGGGCGACCCATCGTTAACCGGGGAGCTGTTTTTT. The whole variable domain, filled in from reference TRBV7-6 and TRBJ2-2, reads GAGVSQSPRYKVTKRGQDVALRCDPISGHVSLYWYRQALGQGPEFLTYFNYEAQQDKSGLPNDRFSAERPEGSISTLTIQRTEQRDSAMYRCASSFPGDPSLTGELFFGEGSRLTVL.

The rearrangement joins TRBV3-1 to TRBJ2-3; D is undetermined. Germline V gene data show CDR1 as LGHDT and CDR2 as YNNKEL (reference sequence). The CDR3 sequence is 17 residues long. V was pared by 0 bases and J by 0 bases, with 13 bases between. CDR3 DNA: TGTGCCAGCAGCCAAGATTTGGCTTATCCTAGCACAGATACGCAGTATTTT. Residues: CASSQDLAYPSTDTQYF.

The chain joins TRBV6-2 or TRBV6-3 to TRBJ1-6; D not certain. V lost 2 bases, J lost 10 bases, and 6 bases lay in between. Germline CDR1 and CDR2: MNHEY and SVGEGT. This CDR3 spans 12 amino acids. CDR3 in amino acids: CASSYTRSPLHF. The CDR3, as DNA: TGTGCCAGCAGTTACACTAGGTCACCCCTCCACTTT.

This clonotype was counted a few times. The V and J genes are TRBV28 and TRBJ1-2; D is unresolved. V dropped 6 bases and J dropped 4 bases, with 9 bases sitting between them. CDR1 MDHEN and CDR2 SYDVKM come from the germline V gene. CDR3 size: 12 residues. This chain's CDR3 is CASSRPSYGYTF. The CDR3 nucleotides read TGTGCCAGCAGCCGACCTTCCTATGGCTACACCTTC.

V and J are TRBV7-9 and TRBJ2-1, with D hard to call. The CDR3 spans 15 residues. Germline loops: CDR1 SEHNR, CDR2 FQNEAQ (reference sequence). The V gene lost 3 bases and the J gene lost 4 bases, with 13 bases spanning the gap. In DNA, the CDR3 is TGTGCCAGCAGCTTGGGCAGAGCGAGGTACAATGAGCAGTTCTTC. Protein sequence: CASSLGRARYNEQFF.

The sample holds many counts of this clonotype. The chain is built from TRBV4-1 and TRBJ2-1, with 7 bases lining up with TRBD1. The germline V gene has CDR1 MGHRA and CDR2 YSYEKL. J was trimmed by 2 bases and V by 0 bases; bases with no gene match: 4. The CDR3 sequence is 16 residues long. CDR3 sequence (DNA): TGCGCCAGCAGCCAAGAGGACAGGCCGACCTACAATGAGCAGTTCTTC. It encodes CASSQEDRPTYNEQFF.

This clonotype was recorded at least ten times. The chain uses TRBV7-3 and TRBJ2-3; D not resolved. V was shortened by 0 bases and J by 4 bases, with 5 bases between the two germline ends. Germline V gene sequence: CDR1 SGHTA, CDR2 FQGTGA. The CDR3 loop spans 13 amino acids. The CDR3 is CASSLTTPDTQYF. The CDR3 coding sequence is TGTGCCAGCAGCTTAACAACGCCAGATACGCAGTATTTT.

About this clonotype: A read error may explain this, as a much larger clone is one base away. The chain combines TRBV28 with TRBJ1-2; D remains ambiguous. The CDR3 extends over 13 amino acids. Trimming cost V 3 bases and J 4 bases, with 9 bases left between them. Per the germline V gene, CDR1 is MDHEN and CDR2 is SYDVKM. The CDR3 region has the DNA TGTGCCAGCAGTTTCGAGCAGCCCTATGGCTACACCTTC. Translating it yields CASSFEQPYGYTF.

The sample holds many counts of this clonotype. The genes are TRBV20-1 and TRBJ1-1; D is unresolved. Deletions cut 1 base from V and 1 base from J, with 4 bases between. The CDR3 consists of 12 residues. Germline values: CDR1 DFQATT, CDR2 SNEGSKA (reference sequence). CDR3 DNA: TGCAGTGCTAGAGGGGCGAACACTGAAGCTTTCTTT. Amino acid sequence: CSARGANTEAFF.

The chain employs TRBV5-1 and TRBJ2-5, with 11 positions matching TRBD2. Germline V gene lookup returns CDR1 SGHRS and CDR2 YFSETQ. The trim removed 2 bases at V and 2 bases at J, leaving 8 bases unmatched. The CDR3 runs to 17 residues. In DNA, the CDR3 is TGCGCCAGCAGCTTTCGAACTAGCGGGAGTTGGCAAGAGACCCAGTACTTC. Its translation: CASSFRTSGSWQETQYF.

This clonotype came up many times. The CDR3 DNA is TGTGCCAGCAGTTTTCCAAAAAGGACAGCGATTAACTATGGCTACACCTTC. Translating gives CASSFPKRTAINYGYTF. The rearrangement links TRBV28 to TRBJ1-2; a possible D gene is TRBD1 (6 bases). The germline V gene encodes CDR1 MDHEN and CDR2 SYDVKM. This CDR3 has 17 residues. V was clipped by 3 bases and J by 1 base, with 18 bases between them.

In this sample, this clonotype turned up a few times. This chain links TRBV30 with TRBJ2-7; D may be TRBD2 (6 bases). The V end lost 4 bases, the J end lost 5 bases, and 21 bases lay between the germline ends. CDR1 is GTSNPN and CDR2 is SVGIG in the germline V gene (reference sequence). This CDR3 has 15 residues. This chain's CDR3 is CAWIGIGGNGHEQYF. In DNA form, the CDR3 reads TGTGCCTGGATTGGCATTGGCGGGAATGGCCACGAGCAGTACTTC. Full variable domain (remainder filled in from reference TRBV30 and TRBJ2-7): SQTIHQWPATLVQPVGSPLSLECTVEGTSNPNLYWYRQAAGRGLQLLFYSVGIGQISSEVPQNLSASRPQDRQFILSSKKLLLSDSGFYLCAWIGIGGNGHEQYFGPGTRLTVT.

In this sample, this clonotype turned up many times. The chain is built from TRBV6-1 and TRBJ1-4; 11 bases are a match to TRBD1. CDR1 is MNHNS and CDR2 is SASEGT in the germline V gene. Trimming cost V 4 bases and J 7 bases; bases outside gene matches: 2. The CDR3 contains 14 residues. This CDR3 reads CASSAGTGGEKLFF. CDR3 DNA sequence: TGTGCCAGCAGTGCCGGGACAGGGGGTGAAAAACTGTTTTTT.

This clonotype was observed many times. The chain combines TRBV20-1 with TRBJ2-3, with TRBD1 as a possible D gene (6 bases). Trimming shortened V by 5 bases and J by 2 bases, and 14 bases separated the two germline ends. Germline V gene data show CDR1 as DFQATT and CDR2 as SNEGSKA (reference sequence). The CDR3 extends over 14 amino acids. The CDR3 nucleotides are TGCAGTGCTCAGGACAGTCCGGTCACAGATACGCAGTATTTT. It translates to CSAQDSPVTDTQYF.

The CDR3 region is CASSAVAGDNYGYTF. Here the CDR3 DNA reads TGCGCCAGCAGCGCGGTTGCAGGGGACAACTATGGCTACACCTTC. The chain recombines TRBV5-1 with TRBJ1-2; tentative D call: TRBD1 (6 bases). The CDR3 has 15 amino acids. Germline values: CDR1 SGHRS, CDR2 YFSETQ. Trimming took 4 bases from V and 2 from J, leaving 15 bases between them.

The rearrangement links TRBV7-3 to TRBJ2-3; 13 bases map to TRBD2. This CDR3 is built from 20 residues. Unmatched junction bases numbered 16, after V lost 5 bases and J lost 2 bases. Germline CDR1 reads SGHTA; CDR2 reads FQGTGA. The CDR3 DNA reads as TGTGCCAGCAGCCCCCTCGGGGGTGGACTAGCGGGGGCTTTCACAGATACGCAGTATTTT. Translated: CASSPLGGGLAGAFTDTQYF.

The rearrangement joins TRBV29-1 to TRBJ1-2, with a tentative D call TRBD1 (5 bases). Germline V gene data show CDR1 as SQVTM and CDR2 as ANQGSEA. V was pared by 5 bases and J by 4 bases, with 11 bases between. This CDR3 spans 12 amino acids. CDR3 DNA: TGCAGCGTTCGGGAAGGGGTCTATGGCTACACCTTC. Amino acids: CSVREGVYGYTF.

This clonotype was seen at least ten times. The chain combines TRBV12-5 with TRBJ1-1; possible D gene TRBD1, 5 bases. V was trimmed by 2 bases and J by 7 bases, leaving 14 bases between them. CDR3 length equals 14 residues. Germline CDR1 and CDR2: LGHNT and FRNRAP. CDR3 sequence reads: CASGLMAGRVEAFF. The DNA of the CDR3 is TGTGCTAGTGGTTTGATGGCAGGGCGGGTTGAAGCTTTCTTT. Full variable domain (rest looked up from reference TRBV12-5 and TRBJ1-1): DARVTQTPRHKVTEMGQEVTMRCQPILGHNTVFWYRQTMMQGLELLAYFRNRAPLDDSGMPKDRFSAEMPDATLATLKIQPSEPRDSAVYFCASGLMAGRVEAFFGQGTRLTVV.

The rearrangement uses TRBV5-4 and TRBJ2-1, with 8 bases aligning to TRBD2. This CDR3 comprises 15 residues. V trimming: 2 bases; J trimming: 4 bases; junction bases outside the gene matches: 5. Looked up from germline, CDR1 is SGHNT and CDR2 is YYREEE (reference sequence). CDR3: CASSLATGGYNEQFF. The CDR3 DNA sequence: TGTGCCAGCAGCTTAGCTACGGGAGGGTACAATGAGCAGTTCTTC.

This clonotype showed up many times. This chain connects TRBV6-1 to TRBJ1-2; D is possibly TRBD1 (5 bases). From germline, CDR1 is MNHNS and CDR2 SASEGT. This CDR3 is built from 15 residues. Trimming stripped 5 bases from V and 0 bases from J, with 13 bases between. The CDR3 loop is CASSTRDWTNYGYTF. The CDR3, as DNA: TGTGCCAGCAGTACCCGGGACTGGACTAACTATGGCTACACCTTC.

This clonotype was observed a few times. The chain uses TRBV6-7 and TRBJ2-4; D is perhaps TRBD2 (6 bases). TRBV6-7 is an ORF, and what it does is uncertain. V was shortened by 9 bases and J by 6 bases, with 24 bases between the two germline ends. This CDR3 contains 16 residues. CDR3 sequence (DNA): TGTGCCAGAGAAGGAGGGGTTGACAGCGGCGGAAACATTCAGTACTTC. This encodes CAREGGVDSGGNIQYF.

This chain links TRBV19 with TRBJ1-2, with no clear D. With 0 bases removed from V and 4 bases from J, the gap between germline ends came to 15 bases. Per germline, CDR1 LNHDA and CDR2 SQIVND (reference sequence). CDR3 length: 16 amino acids. The chain's CDR3 is CASSIDLKGLGYGYTF. The CDR3 DNA reads as TGTGCCAGTAGTATAGATTTGAAGGGTTTGGGCTATGGCTACACCTTC.